The rows below give T cell receptor beta chains drawn from one sample of a study of blood T cell repertoires in COVID-19. Assay used: immunoSEQ multiplex PCR; TCRdb lists only in-frame clones, some missing. The table shows around 80,000 clones, with more than 70% occurring only once. The specimen sequenced was peripheral blood. The receptors were sampled from a man in his fifties with COVID-19, enrolled during active disease. The CDR3 runs from the conserved cysteine through the conserved F or W. The D gene is left open where the match is weak.

j_call	d_call	v_call	cdr3_aa
TRBJ1-1	TRBD1	TRBV28	CASTQGVVEAFF
TRBJ2-3	TRBD2	TRBV6-2/TRBV6-3	CASSNPRTSGSSTDTQYF
TRBJ1-4	.	TRBV30	CAWSPNRQINEKLFF
TRBJ1-5	.	TRBV18	CASKDSNSNQPQHF
TRBJ2-7	.	TRBV18	CASSPRPQDYEQYF
TRBJ1-1	.	TRBV7-6	CASSSAARGEAFF
TRBJ2-3	TRBD1	TRBV14	CASSPRTGSTDTQYF
TRBJ2-2	.	TRBV30	CAWSYFRGIAGELFF
TRBJ1-3	.	TRBV28	CASLGSGYTIYF
TRBJ1-2	.	TRBV2	CASSPGVGSGYTF
TRBJ2-1	.	TRBV19	CASSINRGPYNEQFF
TRBJ2-7	.	TRBV5-1	CASSFLPLGQSSYEQYF
TRBJ2-1	TRBD2	TRBV20-1	CSASFSLAGVGANEQFF
TRBJ1-2	TRBD1	TRBV4-1	CASSQQDRGHGYTF
TRBJ2-1	.	TRBV7-3	CASSNEGTPASEQFF
TRBJ1-1	TRBD1	TRBV9	CASSLRGRGDTEAFF
TRBJ2-7	TRBD2	TRBV9	CASSRTSGILHEQYF
TRBJ2-7	TRBD1	TRBV7-2	CASSSTGTAPEQYF
TRBJ2-7	TRBD2	TRBV19	CASSIAAGRAYEQYF
TRBJ2-7	TRBD2	TRBV5-6	CASSRFLAAAYEQYF
TRBJ1-1	TRBD1	TRBV15	CATSSGQGVNTEAFF
TRBJ2-3	.	TRBV29-1	CSVEGRSGTDTQYF
TRBJ2-7	.	TRBV30	CAWVHWQGDEQYF
TRBJ2-1	TRBD2	TRBV29-1	CSAAGTSSDEQFF
TRBJ1-1	.	TRBV30	CALGQGMNTEAFF
TRBJ2-1	.	TRBV19	CASRLGNEQFF
TRBJ2-1	.	TRBV19	CASSFLSTDEQFF
TRBJ1-1	.	TRBV5-5	CASSLDFTEAFF
TRBJ2-4	TRBD2	TRBV29-1	CSVAAGLAKNIQYF
TRBJ2-7	.	TRBV6-5	CASSSGTGSYEQYF
TRBJ2-7	TRBD2	TRBV5-1	CASTPDAAGGGEQYF